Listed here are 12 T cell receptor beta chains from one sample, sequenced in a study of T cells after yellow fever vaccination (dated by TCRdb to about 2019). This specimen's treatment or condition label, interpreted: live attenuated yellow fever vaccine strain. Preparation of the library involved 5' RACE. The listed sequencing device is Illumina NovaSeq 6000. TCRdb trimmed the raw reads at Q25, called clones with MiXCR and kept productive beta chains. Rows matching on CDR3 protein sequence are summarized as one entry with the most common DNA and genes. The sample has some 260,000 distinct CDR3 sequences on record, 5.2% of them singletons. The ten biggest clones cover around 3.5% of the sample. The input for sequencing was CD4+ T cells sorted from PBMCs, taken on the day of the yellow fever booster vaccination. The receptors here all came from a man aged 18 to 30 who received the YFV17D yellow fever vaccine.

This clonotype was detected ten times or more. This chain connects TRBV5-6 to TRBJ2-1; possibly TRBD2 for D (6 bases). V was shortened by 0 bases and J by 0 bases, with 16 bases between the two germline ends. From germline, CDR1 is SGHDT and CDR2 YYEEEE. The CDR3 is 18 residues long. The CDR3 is CASSLVRLGGSSYNEQFF. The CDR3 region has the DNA TGTGCCAGCAGCTTGGTACGACTAGGAGGGAGCTCCTACAATGAGCAGTTCTTC.

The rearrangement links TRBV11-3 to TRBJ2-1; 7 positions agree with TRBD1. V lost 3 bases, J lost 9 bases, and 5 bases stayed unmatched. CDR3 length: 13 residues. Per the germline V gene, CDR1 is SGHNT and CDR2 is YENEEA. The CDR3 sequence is CASSLARGSEQFF. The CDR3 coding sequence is TGTGCCAGCAGCTTGGCCAGGGGGTCTGAGCAGTTCTTC.

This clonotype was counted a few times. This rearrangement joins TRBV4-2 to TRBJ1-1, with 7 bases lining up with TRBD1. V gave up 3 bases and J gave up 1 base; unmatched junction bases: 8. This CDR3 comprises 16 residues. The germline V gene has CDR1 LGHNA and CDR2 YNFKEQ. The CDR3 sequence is CASSQISGTANTEAFF. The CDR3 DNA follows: TGTGCCAGCAGCCAGATTTCCGGGACAGCGAACACTGAAGCTTTCTTT.

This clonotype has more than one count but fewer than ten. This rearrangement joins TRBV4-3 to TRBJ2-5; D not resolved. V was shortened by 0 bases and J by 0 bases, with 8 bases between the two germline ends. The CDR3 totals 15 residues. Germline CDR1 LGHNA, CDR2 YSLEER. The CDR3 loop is CASSQDVMYQETQYF. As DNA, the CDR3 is TGCGCCAGCAGCCAAGACGTCATGTACCAAGAGACCCAGTACTTC.

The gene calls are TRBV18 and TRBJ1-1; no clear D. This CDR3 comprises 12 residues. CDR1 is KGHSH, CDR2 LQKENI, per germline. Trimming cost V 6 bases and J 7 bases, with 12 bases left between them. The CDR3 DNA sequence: TGTGCCAGCTCGCCCCCGTTTGGTGAAGCTTTCTTT. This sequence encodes CASSPPFGEAFF.

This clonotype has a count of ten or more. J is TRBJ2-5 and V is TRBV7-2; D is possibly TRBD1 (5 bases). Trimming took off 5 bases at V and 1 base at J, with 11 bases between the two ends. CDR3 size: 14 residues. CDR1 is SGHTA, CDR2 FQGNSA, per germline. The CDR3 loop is CASSRQKSQETQYF. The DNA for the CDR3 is TGTGCCAGCAGCCGACAGAAGTCCCAAGAGACCCAGTACTTC. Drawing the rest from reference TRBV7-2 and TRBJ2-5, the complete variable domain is GAGVSQSPSNKVTEKGKDVELRCDPISGHTALYWYRQSLGQGLEFLIYFQGNSAPDKSGLPSDRFSAERTGGSVSTLTIQRTQQEDSAVYLCASSRQKSQETQYFGPGTRLLVL.

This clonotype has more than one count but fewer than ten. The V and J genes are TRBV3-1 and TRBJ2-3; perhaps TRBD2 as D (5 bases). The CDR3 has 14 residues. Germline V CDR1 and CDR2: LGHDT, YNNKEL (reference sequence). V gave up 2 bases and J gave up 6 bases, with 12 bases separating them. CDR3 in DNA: TGTGCCAGCAGCCAACAGAGGGTTCAGGATACGCAGTATTTT. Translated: CASSQQRVQDTQYF.

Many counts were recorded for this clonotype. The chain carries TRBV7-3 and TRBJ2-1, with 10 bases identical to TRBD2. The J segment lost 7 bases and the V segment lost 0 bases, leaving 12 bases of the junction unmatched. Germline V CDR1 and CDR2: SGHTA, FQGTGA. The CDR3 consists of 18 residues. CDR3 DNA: TGTGCCAGCAGCTTAACGGGTCCTAGCGGGGGAGTTGTTAATGAGCAGTTCTTC. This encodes CASSLTGPSGGVVNEQFF.

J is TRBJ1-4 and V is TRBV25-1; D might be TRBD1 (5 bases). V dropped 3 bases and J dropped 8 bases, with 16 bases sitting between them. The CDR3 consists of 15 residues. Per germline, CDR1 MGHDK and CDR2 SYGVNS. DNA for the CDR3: TGTGCCAGCAGTGACTGGGGACGCGCCCGGGAAAAACTGTTTTTT. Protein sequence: CASSDWGRAREKLFF.

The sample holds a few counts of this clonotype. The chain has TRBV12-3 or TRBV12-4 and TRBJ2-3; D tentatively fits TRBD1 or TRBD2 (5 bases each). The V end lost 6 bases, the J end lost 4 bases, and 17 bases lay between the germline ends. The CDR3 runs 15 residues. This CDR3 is CASSPVGERSDTQYF. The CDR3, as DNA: TGTGCCAGCAGCCCCGTGGGGGAAAGGTCAGATACGCAGTATTTT.

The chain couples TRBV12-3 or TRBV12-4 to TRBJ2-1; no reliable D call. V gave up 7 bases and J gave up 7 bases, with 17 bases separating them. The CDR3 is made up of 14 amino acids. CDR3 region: CASTWGRRSNEQFF. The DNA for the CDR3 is TGTGCCAGCACATGGGGTCGTAGATCAAATGAGCAGTTCTTC.

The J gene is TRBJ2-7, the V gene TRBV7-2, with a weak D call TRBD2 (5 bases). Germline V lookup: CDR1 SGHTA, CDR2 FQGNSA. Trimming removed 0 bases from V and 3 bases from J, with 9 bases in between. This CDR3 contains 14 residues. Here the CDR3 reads CASSLAGSLYEQYF. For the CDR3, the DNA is TGTGCCAGCAGCTTAGCGGGGAGCCTCTACGAGCAGTACTTC.